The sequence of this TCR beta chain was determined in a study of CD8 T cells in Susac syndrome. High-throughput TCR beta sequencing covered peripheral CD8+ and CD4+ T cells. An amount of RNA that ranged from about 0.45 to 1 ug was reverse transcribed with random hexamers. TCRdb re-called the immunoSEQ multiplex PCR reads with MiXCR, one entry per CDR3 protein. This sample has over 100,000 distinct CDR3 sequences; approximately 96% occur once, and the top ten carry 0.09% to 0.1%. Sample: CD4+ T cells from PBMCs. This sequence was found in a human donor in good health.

The CDR3 protein is CSAGSTGGKTQYF. The CDR3 DNA is TGCAGTGCTGGATCGACAGGGGGAAAGACCCAGTACTTC. The rearrangement joins TRBV20-1 to TRBJ2-5; 9 bases line up with TRBD1. The CDR3 length is 13 residues. In germline, CDR1 is DFQATT, CDR2 SNEGSKA (reference sequence). The ends lost 5 bases at V and 6 bases at J; junction bases unmatched: 7.